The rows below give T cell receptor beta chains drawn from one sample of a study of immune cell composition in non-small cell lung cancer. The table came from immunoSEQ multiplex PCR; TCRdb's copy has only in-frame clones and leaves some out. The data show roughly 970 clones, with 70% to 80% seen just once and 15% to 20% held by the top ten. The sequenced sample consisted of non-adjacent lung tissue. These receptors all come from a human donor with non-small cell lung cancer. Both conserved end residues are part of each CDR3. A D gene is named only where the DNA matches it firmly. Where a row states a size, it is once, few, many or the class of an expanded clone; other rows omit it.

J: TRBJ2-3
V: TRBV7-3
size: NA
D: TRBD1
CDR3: CASSRGGSTDTQYF
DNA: TGTGCCAGCAGCCGAGGGGGCAGCACAGATACGCAGTATTTT

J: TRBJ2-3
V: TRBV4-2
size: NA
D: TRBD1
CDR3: CASSQDPGTGTDTQYF
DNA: TGTGCCAGCAGCCAAGATCCAGGGACAGGCACAGATACGCAGTATTTT

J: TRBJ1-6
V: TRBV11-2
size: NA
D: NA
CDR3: CASSPQLSPLHF
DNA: TGTGCCAGCAGTCCGCAATTAAGCCCCCTCCACTTT

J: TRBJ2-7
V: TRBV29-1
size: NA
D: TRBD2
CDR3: CSFGGGQSHEQYF
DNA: TGCAGCTTTGGCGGGGGGCAGTCCCACGAGCAGTACTTC

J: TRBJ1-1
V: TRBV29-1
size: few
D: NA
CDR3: CSGVVTEAFF
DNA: TGCAGCGGGGTTGTCACTGAAGCTTTCTTT

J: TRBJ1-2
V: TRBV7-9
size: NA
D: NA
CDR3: CASSSFRTYGYTF
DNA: TGTGCCAGCAGCTCCTTCAGGACCTATGGCTACACCTTC

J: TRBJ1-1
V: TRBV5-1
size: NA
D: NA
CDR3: CASSSRGGPDTEAFF
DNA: TGCGCCAGCAGCTCGAGGGGGGGGCCGGACACTGAAGCTTTCTTT

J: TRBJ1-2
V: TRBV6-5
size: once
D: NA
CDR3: CASSTGIYGYTF
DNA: TGTGCCAGCAGCACGGGGATCTATGGCTACACCTTC

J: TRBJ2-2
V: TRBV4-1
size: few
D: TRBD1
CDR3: CASSQEGQPGTGELFF
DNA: TGCGCCAGCAGCCAAGAGGGACAGCCGGGCACCGGGGAGCTGTTTTTT

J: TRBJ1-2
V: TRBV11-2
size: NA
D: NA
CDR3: CASSLEGRPYGYTF
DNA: TGTGCCAGCAGCTTAGAGGGAAGGCCCTATGGCTACACCTTC

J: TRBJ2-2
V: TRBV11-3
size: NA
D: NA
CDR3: CASSPRRGGPTGELFF
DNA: TGTGCCAGCAGCCCAAGGAGGGGGGGGCCGACCGGGGAGCTGTTTTTT

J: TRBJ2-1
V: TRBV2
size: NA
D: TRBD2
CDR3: CASSAGLAGGSGQFF
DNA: TGTGCCAGCAGCGCCGGACTAGCGGGGGGTAGCGGGCAGTTCTTC

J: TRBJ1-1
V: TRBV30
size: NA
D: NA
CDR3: CAWSVTRAGYNTEAFF
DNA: TGTGCCTGGAGTGTTACCAGGGCAGGGTATAACACTGAAGCTTTCTTT

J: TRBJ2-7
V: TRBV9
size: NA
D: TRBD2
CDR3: CASSARTSSPLEQYF
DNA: TGTGCCAGCAGCGCCAGGACTAGCTCCCCCCTCGAGCAGTACTTC

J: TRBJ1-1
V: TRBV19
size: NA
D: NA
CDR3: CASSTQGGFVSEAFF
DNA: TGTGCCAGTAGTACCCAGGGTGGGTTCGTTTCTGAAGCTTTCTTT

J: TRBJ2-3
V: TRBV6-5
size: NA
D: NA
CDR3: CASSYSTGPSTQYF
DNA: TGTGCCAGCAGTTACTCGACGGGACCCTCTACGCAGTATTTT

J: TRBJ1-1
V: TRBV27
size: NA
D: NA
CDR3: CASKPALNTEAFF
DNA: TGTGCCAGCAAGCCAGCCCTGAACACTGAAGCTTTCTTT

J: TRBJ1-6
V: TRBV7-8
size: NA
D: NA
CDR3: CASSLKRSPRANSPLHF
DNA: TGTGCCAGCAGCTTAAAGCGCAGTCCCCGGGCCAATTCACCCCTCCACTTT

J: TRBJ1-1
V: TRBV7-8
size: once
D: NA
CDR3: CASSLGSRLVAFF
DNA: TGTGCCAGCAGCTTAGGGTCTCGCCTTGTGGCTTTCTTT

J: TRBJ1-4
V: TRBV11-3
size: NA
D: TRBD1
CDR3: CASSPPGQGLNEKLFF
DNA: TGTGCCAGCAGCCCCCCAGGACAGGGGCTAAATGAAAAACTGTTTTTT

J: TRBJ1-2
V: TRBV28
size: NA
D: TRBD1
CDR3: CASKPGQGTANYGYTF
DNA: TGTGCCAGCAAACCGGGACAGGGGACAGCTAACTATGGCTACACCTTC

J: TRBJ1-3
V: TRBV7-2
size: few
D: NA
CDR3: CASSLGQVASGNTIYF
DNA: TGTGCCAGCAGCTTAGGGCAGGTTGCTTCTGGAAACACCATATATTTT

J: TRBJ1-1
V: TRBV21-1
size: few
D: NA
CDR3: CASSKAGTEAFF
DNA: TGTGCCAGCAGCAAAGCAGGGACTGAAGCTTTCTTT

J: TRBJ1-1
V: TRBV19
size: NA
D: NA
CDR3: CASRPDQGTEAFF
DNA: TGTGCCAGTAGACCAGATCAGGGAACTGAAGCTTTCTTT

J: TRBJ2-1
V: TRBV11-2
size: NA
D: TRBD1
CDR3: CASSLVGQNEQFF
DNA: TGTGCCAGCAGCTTAGTGGGACAGAATGAGCAGTTCTTC

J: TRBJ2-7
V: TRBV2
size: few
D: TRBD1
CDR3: CASSFFEDRGHEQYF
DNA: TGTGCCAGCAGCTTCTTCGAGGACAGGGGACACGAGCAGTACTTC